The 21 T cell receptor beta chains listed next were all sequenced from one sample in a study of radiotherapy plus CTLA-4 blockade in lung cancer. Generated by immunoSEQ multiplex PCR, the TCRdb table keeps only in-frame clones and is missing some. In the table there are 65,000 to 90,000 clones, approximately 86% of which are singletons. The material sequenced was peripheral blood, taken from a patient treated with radiotherapy plus ipilimumab. Receptor source: a human donor with non-small cell lung cancer who had stable disease on radiotherapy plus ipilimumab.

The gene calls are TRBV7-2 and TRBJ1-2, with D possibly matching TRBD1 (5 bases). Deletions cut 5 bases from V and 2 bases from J, with 15 bases between. Germline V gene sequence: CDR1 SGHTA, CDR2 FQGNSA. There are 15 residues in the CDR3. The CDR3 here is CASSRAGDENYGYTF. DNA for the CDR3: TGTGCCAGCAGCCGGGCGGGGGACGAAAACTATGGCTACACCTTC.

The chain couples TRBV2 to TRBJ2-1; 11 bases line up with TRBD1. J gave up 9 bases and V 5 bases, and 12 bases lay outside the gene matches. Germline assignment: CDR1 SNHLY and CDR2 FYNNEI. This CDR3 region has 16 residues. This CDR3 is CASSPTGQGARGEQFF. The CDR3, as DNA: TGTGCCAGCAGTCCCACTGGACAGGGGGCGCGTGGTGAGCAGTTCTTC.

This chain connects TRBV7-6 to TRBJ2-2, with D hard to call. CDR3 length: 15 amino acids. Germline CDR1 reads SGHVS; CDR2 reads FNYEAQ. V shed 4 bases and J shed 1 base, with 10 bases lying between them. The CDR3 bases are TGTGCCAGCAGCTCCACCCCCGTGAACACCGGGGAGCTGTTTTTT. This codes for CASSSTPVNTGELFF.

This chain connects TRBV4-2 to TRBJ2-2; TRBD2 might be the D (5 bases). V gave up 2 bases and J gave up 1 base, with 14 bases separating them. The CDR3 sequence is 17 residues long. The germline V gene has CDR1 LGHNA and CDR2 YNFKEQ. CDR3 in DNA: TGTGCCAGCAGCCAAAGTGTCCCCGGGGTGAACACCGGGGAGCTGTTTTTT. It yields the protein CASSQSVPGVNTGELFF.

The CDR3 is CSVEGVPAETQYF. The CDR3 bases are TGCAGCGTTGAGGGGGTCCCCGCGGAGACCCAGTACTTC. The chain combines TRBV29-1 with TRBJ2-5, with D perhaps being TRBD1 or TRBD2 (5 bases each). V dropped 3 bases and J dropped 5 bases, with 13 bases sitting between them. The CDR3 covers 13 residues. Germline V gene lookup returns CDR1 SQVTM and CDR2 ANQGSEA.

The V and J genes are TRBV28 and TRBJ1-2, with D hard to call. Germline CDR1 MDHEN, CDR2 SYDVKM. The CDR3 loop spans 13 amino acids. Between the trimmed V and J ends, which lost 7 bases and 2 bases, there was a span of 11 bases. The CDR3 protein is CASTGISNYGYTF. The CDR3 DNA follows: TGTGCCAGCACTGGAATCTCCAACTATGGCTACACCTTC.

The rearrangement joins TRBV9 to TRBJ1-1; tentatively, D is TRBD1 (5 bases). From germline, CDR1 is SGDLS and CDR2 YYNGEE. V lost 6 bases and J 4 bases, leaving 10 bases between the germline ends. The CDR3 extends over 12 amino acids. CDR3 nucleotide sequence: TGTGCCAGCAAGGGGCAGGGCACTGAAGCTTTCTTT. Translation gives CASKGQGTEAFF. The whole variable domain, filled in from reference TRBV9 and TRBJ1-1, reads DSGVTQTPKHLITATGQRVTLRCSPRSGDLSVYWYQQSLDQGLQFLIQYYNGEERAKGNILERFSAQQFPDLHSELNLSSLELGDSALYFCASKGQGTEAFFGQGTRLTVV.

The chain joins TRBV2 to TRBJ2-3; 12 nucleotides match TRBD2. Unmatched junction bases numbered 2, after V lost 4 bases and J lost 3 bases. The CDR3 length is 15 residues. Germline CDR1 and CDR2: SNHLY and FYNNEI. This chain's CDR3 is CASSVTSGRTDTQYF. For the CDR3, the DNA is TGTGCCAGCAGTGTGACTAGCGGGAGAACAGATACGCAGTATTTT.

V is TRBV7-8 and J is TRBJ2-7; no definite D call. This CDR3 region has 16 residues. With 2 bases removed from V and 0 bases from J, the gap between germline ends came to 14 bases. Germline assignment: CDR1 SGHVS and CDR2 FQNEAQ. CDR3 protein: CASSLIGGVSSYEQYF. The CDR3 coding sequence is TGTGCCAGCAGCTTAATCGGCGGCGTTAGCTCCTACGAGCAGTACTTC.

The CDR3 DNA reads TGTGCCAGCAGTTTATACGTGGATAGGAAGAATGAAAAACTGTTTTTT. It codes for CASSLYVDRKNEKLFF. The gene calls are TRBV28 and TRBJ1-4; no definite D call. CDR1 is MDHEN and CDR2 is SYDVKM in the germline V gene. The CDR3 has 16 amino acids. V lost 1 base, J lost 5 bases, and 14 bases lay in between.

The chain links TRBV7-8 to TRBJ1-1, with TRBD1 as a possible D gene (6 bases). Germline values: CDR1 SGHVS, CDR2 FQNEAQ. V dropped 5 bases and J dropped 3 bases, with 16 bases sitting between them. The CDR3 is made up of 15 amino acids. In DNA, the CDR3 is TGTGCCAGCAGCAAAGGGGGAAACGAGGACACTGAAGCTTTCTTT. It translates to CASSKGGNEDTEAFF.

The chain employs TRBV5-1 and TRBJ2-6; a weak D match, TRBD1 (6 bases). The CDR3 length is 15 residues. Germline V gene sequence: CDR1 SGHRS, CDR2 YFSETQ. With 4 bases removed from V and 4 bases from J, the gap between germline ends came to 12 bases. CDR3 DNA sequence: TGCGCCAGCAGCACAACAGGGTCCGGGGCCAACGTCCTGACTTTC. Translation: CASSTTGSGANVLTF.

This sequence joins TRBV18 and TRBJ2-7; TRBD2 might be the D (6 bases). The germline V gene encodes CDR1 KGHSH and CDR2 LQKENI. The ends were cut back, 5 bases at V and 0 bases at J, with 11 bases in the middle. The length of the CDR3 is 14 residues. CDR3 loop: CASSAGPVSYEQYF. As DNA, the CDR3 is TGTGCCAGCTCAGCGGGACCGGTCTCCTACGAGCAGTACTTC.

This chain joins TRBV28 and TRBJ1-1; 9 bases are shared with TRBD1. The CDR3 is 13 amino acids. CDR1 is MDHEN, CDR2 SYDVKM, per germline. V was pared by 4 bases and J by 7 bases, with 4 bases of the junction left unmatched. The CDR3 DNA follows: TGTGCCAGCAGTTCCGGACAGGGGTTTGAAGCTTTCTTT. It translates to CASSSGQGFEAFF.

V gene TRBV6-6 combines with J gene TRBJ2-5; tentatively, D is TRBD1 (7 bases). Per germline, CDR1 MNHNY and CDR2 SVGAGI (reference sequence). Between the trimmed V and J ends, which lost 4 bases and 5 bases, there was a span of 11 bases. CDR3 length: 13 amino acids. The CDR3 protein is CASSSGGRETQYF. CDR3 sequence (DNA): TGTGCCAGCAGTTCAGGGGGGCGGGAGACCCAGTACTTC.

This chain links TRBV6-1 with TRBJ1-6; the D gene is possibly TRBD1 (5 bases). This CDR3 has 17 residues. Germline loops: CDR1 MNHNS, CDR2 SASEGT. The V end was cut by 4 bases, the J end by 4 bases, with 17 bases between. For the CDR3, the DNA is TGTGCCAGCAGTGGAACAGGATTGGTTCTATATAATTCACCCCTCCACTTT. Protein: CASSGTGLVLYNSPLHF.

This chain links TRBV9 with TRBJ1-1, with 7 bases fitting TRBD1. This CDR3 contains 13 residues. Germline V gives CDR1 SGDLS, CDR2 YYNGEE. V lost 4 bases to trimming and J lost 2 bases; unmatched junction nucleotides: 2. The CDR3 sequence is CASSWTGNTEAFF. The CDR3, as DNA: TGTGCCAGCAGCTGGACAGGCAACACTGAAGCTTTCTTT.

The V gene is TRBV30, the J gene TRBJ2-2, with 7 bases matching TRBD1. Germline V lookup: CDR1 GTSNPN, CDR2 SVGIG (reference sequence). This CDR3 is built from 13 residues. J lost 7 bases, V lost 8 bases, and 10 bases had no gene match. In DNA, the CDR3 is TGTGCCCTGGCGGACAGGCGGATCGGGGAGCTGTTTTTT. Translation gives CALADRRIGELFF.

CDR3 amino acids: CASSLEGGWRGFHF. The CDR3 nucleotides are TGTGCCAGCAGCTTGGAGGGGGGCTGGAGAGGATTCCACTTT. This chain uses TRBV5-8 with TRBJ1-6, with a tentative D call TRBD1 (6 bases). There are 14 residues in the CDR3. Germline V gene sequence: CDR1 SGHTS, CDR2 YDEGEE. V dropped 0 bases and J dropped 17 bases, with 18 bases sitting between them.

Comments on this clone: The junction shows a germline mismatch at one end, possibly a read error. Other DNA sequences within the sample encode an identical CDR3. The chain employs TRBV6-5 and TRBJ1-3, with D maybe TRBD1 (6 bases). Germline V gives CDR1 MNHEY, CDR2 SVGAGI. The length of the CDR3 is 14 residues. In nucleotides, the CDR3 is TGTGCCAGCCGGAGGGGGGATCCTGGAAACACTATATATTTT. Protein: CASRRGDPGNTIYF.

A few counts support this clone. The CDR3 DNA is TGTGCCTGGACGCGTGACAGTCAAGAGCCCCAGCATTTT. Amino acid sequence: CAWTRDSQEPQHF. V gene TRBV30 combines with J gene TRBJ1-5; perhaps TRBD1 as D (5 bases). Germline V gene lookup returns CDR1 GTSNPN and CDR2 SVGIG (reference sequence). CDR3 length: 13 residues. V lost 4 bases to trimming and J lost 8 bases, with 15 bases between them.